Below are 25 T cell receptor beta chains sequenced from a single sample in a study of PD-1 blockade in classical Hodgkin lymphoma. Following autologous stem cell transplantation, relapse occurred in every patient, and exposure to brentuximab vedotin varied. The table came from immunoSEQ multiplex PCR; TCRdb's copy has only in-frame clones and leaves some out. The sample records about 110,000 clones, about nine tenths being singletons. The material was peripheral blood mononuclear cells (PBMCs), obtained before the second cycle of nivolumab. These receptors were collected from a human donor with classical Hodgkin lymphoma.

The gene calls are TRBV4-2 and TRBJ1-2; 7 nucleotides agree with TRBD1. The CDR3 is 15 residues long. Unmatched junction bases numbered 8, after V lost 4 bases and J lost 3 bases. The germline V gene has CDR1 LGHNA and CDR2 YNFKEQ. In DNA form, the CDR3 reads TGTGCCAGCAGCCCAAGGGGGACAGACTACTATGGCTACACCTTC. Its translation is CASSPRGTDYYGYTF.

The CDR3 is CASSSQGVAKNIQYF. CDR3 sequence (DNA): TGTGCCAGCAGCTCACAAGGGGTCGCCAAAAACATTCAGTACTTC. The chain employs TRBV11-2 and TRBJ2-4, with TRBD1 as a possible D gene (5 bases). V was pared by 4 bases and J by 1 base, with 11 bases between. There are 15 residues in the CDR3. In germline, CDR1 is SGHAT, CDR2 FQNNGV.

The chain recombines TRBV5-1 with TRBJ2-3, with 10 bases fitting TRBD2. V lost 4 bases and J lost 9; bases outside the gene matches: 11. CDR1 and CDR2 (germline): SGHRS, YFSETQ. The CDR3 spans 15 residues. CDR3 DNA sequence: TGCGCCAGCAGCCCCCAACTAGCGGGGCAGGGAACGCAGTATTTT. Amino acids: CASSPQLAGQGTQYF.

The rearrangement joins TRBV25-1 to TRBJ2-3; 7 nucleotides match TRBD1. This CDR3 region has 15 residues. Germline CDR1 MGHDK, CDR2 SYGVNS. The V and J ends lost 6 bases and 3 bases, in that order; junction bases with no gene match: 9. The DNA for the CDR3 is TGTGCCAGCAGCGACAGGGCAAAGGGTACAGATACGCAGTATTTT. It encodes CASSDRAKGTDTQYF.

With respect to this clone: At one boundary the junction diverges from the germline segment, which might be a read error. In DNA form, the CDR3 reads TGCGCCAGCAGCCCCGAATGGGCAGGCCCGTCCTTCTTC. Residues: CASSPEWAGPSFF. The rearrangement links TRBV4-1 to TRBJ2-7, with unresolved D. This CDR3 has 13 amino acids. The V gene's germline CDR1 is MGHRA and CDR2 YSYEKL.

The V and J genes are TRBV7-2 and TRBJ2-7; 11 bases match TRBD2. Trimming cost V 5 bases and J 6 bases; bases outside gene matches: 9. The CDR3 is made up of 15 amino acids. Germline V gene data show CDR1 as SGHTA and CDR2 as FQGNSA. The CDR3 reads CASSPTSGTIGEQYF. The CDR3 region has the DNA TGTGCCAGCAGCCCGACTAGCGGGACCATCGGCGAGCAGTACTTC.

V usage is TRBV6-5 and J usage is TRBJ1-2; TRBD1 matches at 12 bases. Looked up from germline, CDR1 is MNHEY and CDR2 is SVGAGI. Losses at the gene ends were 6 bases for V and 8 bases for J; bases not matched to a gene: 10. This CDR3 comprises 15 residues. Here the CDR3 DNA reads TGTGCCAGCAGAGGCAGGGACAGGGGGCAGGAAGGCTACACCTTC. It encodes CASRGRDRGQEGYTF.

As for this clone: The conserved phenylalanine or tryptophan is not found at the CDR3 terminus, so this likely reflects a read error. The DNA is omitted, as the CDR3 cannot be located on it reliably, and the CDR3 follows TCRdb's listing. The V gene is TRBV6-1, the J gene TRBJ2-7. The CDR3 is 8 residues long, ends included. Germline CDR1 reads MNHNS; CDR2 reads SASEGT. This CDR3 is CASMASLA.

The chain combines TRBV7-2 with TRBJ2-2; D not resolved. Germline V CDR1 and CDR2: SGHTA, FQGNSA. The CDR3 is 12 residues long. V was cut by 7 bases and J by 2 bases, with 5 bases left in between. CDR3 sequence: CASIPNTGELFF. In DNA form, the CDR3 reads TGTGCCAGCATCCCTAACACCGGGGAGCTGTTTTTT.

This chain connects TRBV11-2 to TRBJ2-1, with TRBD2 matching over 8 bases. This CDR3 has 16 residues. Germline V CDR1 and CDR2: SGHAT, FQNNGV. The trim removed 1 base at V and 3 bases at J, leaving 5 bases unmatched. CDR3 DNA: TGTGCCAGCAGCTTAGTAGGCGGGAGGAACTACAATGAGCAGTTCTTC. This gives the protein CASSLVGGRNYNEQFF. Complete variable domain (other parts from reference TRBV11-2 and TRBJ2-1): EAGVAQSPRYKIIEKRQSVAFWCNPISGHATLYWYQQILGQGPKLLIQFQNNGVVDDSQLPKDRFSAERLKGVDSTLKIQPAKLEDSAVYLCASSLVGGRNYNEQFFGPGTRLTVL.

CDR3 bases: TGTGCCAGCAGTGGGGACAGCAAAAACATTCAGTACTTC. Translation gives CASSGDSKNIQYF. This chain uses TRBV2 with TRBJ2-4; 7 bases are a match to TRBD1. With V trimmed by 4 bases and J by 3 bases, 0 bases remained unmatched. Germline V gene lookup returns CDR1 SNHLY and CDR2 FYNNEI. The CDR3 has 13 amino acids. Supplemented by reference TRBV2 and TRBJ2-4, the full variable domain reads EPEVTQTPSHQVTQMGQEVILRCVPISNHLYFYWYRQILGQKVEFLVSFYNNEISEKSEIFDDQFSVERPDGSNFTLKIRSTKLEDSAMYFCASSGDSKNIQYFGAGTRLSVL.

V usage is TRBV2 and J usage is TRBJ2-1, with unresolved D. Germline-derived CDR1 and CDR2 are SNHLY and FYNNEI. This CDR3 is 12 amino acids long. V lost 1 base and J 8 bases, leaving 6 bases between the germline ends. The CDR3 is CASSEEIYEQFF. The CDR3 DNA is TGTGCCAGCAGTGAAGAGATCTATGAGCAGTTCTTC.

V and J are TRBV7-9 and TRBJ2-1; 7 nucleotides line up with TRBD2. V dropped 3 bases and J dropped 7; count of bases not matched to a gene: 9. Germline V gene data show CDR1 as SEHNR and CDR2 as FQNEAQ (reference sequence). The CDR3 sequence is 15 residues long. CDR3 sequence reads: CASSLRLARWNEQFF. DNA of the CDR3: TGTGCCAGCAGCTTGAGACTAGCTCGTTGGAATGAGCAGTTCTTC.

This sequence joins TRBV11-2 and TRBJ2-7; tentative D call: TRBD1 (6 bases). V was pared by 1 base and J by 11 bases, with 18 bases between. This CDR3 is 14 amino acids long. Germline V CDR1 and CDR2: SGHAT, FQNNGV. CDR3 DNA: TGTGCCAGCAGCTTAGGCGGGCCGTTGGCAGGGGAGTACTTC. It encodes CASSLGGPLAGEYF.

The chain has TRBV28 and TRBJ2-5, with D tentatively TRBD1 or TRBD2 (5 bases each). Germline-derived CDR1 and CDR2 are MDHEN and SYDVKM. V was pared by 2 bases and J by 4 bases, with 14 bases between. The CDR3 covers 15 residues. In nucleotides, the CDR3 is TGTGCCAGCAGTTTAGGGGGACGTGGGAGAGAGACCCAGTACTTC. Translation: CASSLGGRGRETQYF.

The rearrangement links TRBV6-5 to TRBJ1-5; tentative D call: TRBD1 (6 bases). Deletions cut 2 bases from V and 4 bases from J, with 12 bases between. The germline V gene encodes CDR1 MNHEY and CDR2 SVGAGI. The CDR3 extends over 15 amino acids. The CDR3 reads CASSYLQGSNQPQHF. The CDR3 bases are TGTGCCAGCAGTTACCTACAGGGATCGAATCAGCCCCAGCATTTT.

V usage is TRBV20-1 and J usage is TRBJ2-3; D unclear. The germline V and J ends were trimmed by 4 bases and 4 bases, with 3 bases remaining between them. Germline-derived CDR1 and CDR2 are DFQATT and SNEGSKA (reference sequence). This CDR3 contains 10 residues. This chain's CDR3 is CSATADTQYF. Here the CDR3 DNA reads TGCAGTGCTACTGCAGATACGCAGTATTTT.

This sequence joins TRBV7-9 and TRBJ1-1; D gene uncertain. V dropped 5 bases and J dropped 4 bases, with 11 bases sitting between them. The CDR3 covers 13 residues. Germline loops: CDR1 SEHNR, CDR2 FQNEAQ (reference sequence). CDR3 nucleotides: TGTGCCAGCAGCACCCTCATGCCCACTGAAGCTTTCTTT. As protein: CASSTLMPTEAFF.

V and J are TRBV5-1 and TRBJ2-3; the D gene could be TRBD1 or TRBD2 (5 bases each). Looked up from germline, CDR1 is SGHRS and CDR2 is YFSETQ. The CDR3 extends over 15 amino acids. The ends were cut back, 0 bases at V and 8 bases at J, with 16 bases in the middle. Written as DNA, the CDR3 is TGCGCCAGCAGCTTGGCCGGTAGGGACCCAGGTACGCAGTATTTT. This translates into CASSLAGRDPGTQYF.

The CDR3 DNA reads TGTGCCAGCAGCTCCGGGGCAGGGAACCATGGCTACACCTTC. Protein sequence: CASSSGAGNHGYTF. The gene calls are TRBV7-9 and TRBJ1-2; maybe TRBD1 (5 bases). Trimming removed 4 bases at V and 6 bases at J, with 15 bases between. Per the germline V gene, CDR1 is SEHNR and CDR2 is FQNEAQ (reference sequence). The CDR3 has 14 amino acids.

The rearrangement joins TRBV28 to TRBJ1-4; 9 bases fit TRBD1. Germline CDR1 and CDR2: MDHEN and SYDVKM. CDR3 length equals 15 residues. V gave up 6 bases and J gave up 8 bases; unmatched junction bases: 10. Here the CDR3 reads CASSAYRGRWEKLFF. CDR3 DNA sequence: TGTGCCAGCAGCGCCTACAGGGGGCGCTGGGAAAAACTGTTTTTT. The full variable domain, completed using reference TRBV28 and TRBJ1-4, is DVKVTQSSRYLVKRTGEKVFLECVQDMDHENMFWYRQDPGLGLRLIYFSYDVKMKEKGDIPEGYSVSREKKERFSLILESASTNQTSMYLCASSAYRGRWEKLFFGSGTQLSVL.

Only a few counts were recorded for this clone. The V gene is TRBV7-2, the J gene TRBJ2-7, with D possibly being TRBD1 or TRBD2 (7 bases each). Germline V gives CDR1 SGHTA, CDR2 FQGNSA. V lost 5 bases to trimming and J lost 5 bases, with 19 bases between them. The CDR3 sequence is 15 residues long. As DNA, the CDR3 is TGTGCCAGCAGCCAAGGCCAACCAGGGGGGGACGAGCAGTACTTC. Translated, it gives CASSQGQPGGDEQYF.

J is TRBJ2-1 and V is TRBV18, with D possibly being TRBD1 or TRBD2 (5 bases each). Trimming stripped 0 bases from V and 6 bases from J, with 15 bases between. Per germline, CDR1 KGHSH and CDR2 LQKENI. The CDR3 length is 16 residues. The CDR3: CASSPPGPGLSNEQFF. The CDR3, as DNA: TGTGCCAGCTCACCACCGGGACCAGGGTTGAGCAATGAGCAGTTCTTC.

This clone was counted between two and nine times. J is TRBJ1-5 and V is TRBV6-1; D uncertain. The CDR3 is 13 amino acids. The ends were cut back, 0 bases at V and 4 bases at J, with 4 bases in the middle. Germline V lookup: CDR1 MNHNS, CDR2 SASEGT. The CDR3: CASSEAMNQPQHF. CDR3 in DNA: TGTGCCAGCAGTGAAGCGATGAATCAGCCCCAGCATTTT.

This clone was counted once. V is TRBV27 and J is TRBJ2-7, with a weak D call TRBD1 (6 bases). V gave up 4 bases and J gave up 7 bases, with 14 bases separating them. This CDR3 contains 13 residues. The V gene's germline CDR1 is MNHEY and CDR2 SMNVEV (reference sequence). The CDR3 spells CASSYDRFGEQYF. The CDR3 bases are TGTGCCAGCAGTTATGACAGGTTCGGAGAGCAGTACTTC.